The 7 T cell receptor beta chains presented below share a single source sample, sequenced in a study of T cells after yellow fever vaccination. TCRdb reprocessed the 5' RACE reads with MiXCR, giving one entry per CDR3 protein. The sample lists 250,000 to 300,000 distinct CDR3 sequences; around 4.9% were seen once. Sequencing was performed on CD4+ T cells sorted from PBMCs, taken on the day of the yellow fever booster vaccination. The receptors were sampled from a man aged 18 to 29 who received the YFV17D yellow fever vaccine.

V usage is TRBV5-1 and J usage is TRBJ2-5; TRBD2 matches at 11 bases. V lost 4 bases to trimming and J lost 0 bases; unmatched junction nucleotides: 8. The germline CDR1 and CDR2 sequences are SGHRS and YFSETQ. The CDR3 is made up of 17 amino acids. The CDR3 here is CASSQSRLAGYQETQYF. The CDR3 nucleotides read TGCGCCAGCAGCCAATCTAGACTAGCGGGGTACCAAGAGACCCAGTACTTC.

There are many counts of this clonotype. The chain combines TRBV11-2 with TRBJ2-3; perhaps TRBD2 as D (5 bases). The CDR3 consists of 12 residues. Germline CDR1 and CDR2: SGHAT and FQNNGV. The V and J ends lost 7 bases and 10 bases respectively, with 15 bases between them. This chain's CDR3 is CASTEQGGSQYF. The CDR3 DNA follows: TGTGCCAGCACGGAACAAGGAGGATCGCAGTATTTT.

This clonotype was observed a handful of times. The genes are TRBV3-1 and TRBJ1-3, with D possibly being TRBD1 (5 bases). CDR1 is LGHDT, CDR2 YNNKEL, per germline (reference sequence). This CDR3 contains 15 residues. The V end was cut by 1 base, the J end by 1 base, with 8 bases between. The CDR3 DNA reads as TGTGCCAGCAGCCAAGTGGGGGGATCTGGAAACACCATATATTTT. This encodes CASSQVGGSGNTIYF.

This clonotype was detected many times. This sequence joins TRBV11-2 and TRBJ1-4; unclear D gene. This CDR3 spans 11 amino acids. Germline values: CDR1 SGHAT, CDR2 FQNNGV. Trimming cost V 1 base and J 11 bases, with 5 bases left between them. CDR3 sequence (DNA): TGTGCCAGCAGCTTAGGCAGGAAACTGTTTTTT. Protein: CASSLGRKLFF.

The sample holds a few counts of this clonotype. The rearrangement joins TRBV6-1 to TRBJ2-2, with TRBD2 matching over 7 bases. J lost 0 bases, V lost 7 bases, and 8 bases had no gene match. Germline CDR1 reads MNHNS; CDR2 reads SASEGT. The CDR3 is made up of 16 amino acids. CDR3 loop: CASMGGAVSNTGELFF. The CDR3, as DNA: TGTGCCAGCATGGGAGGGGCCGTATCGAACACCGGGGAGCTGTTTTTT.

This clonotype was counted only a few times. The CDR3 DNA reads TGCGCCAGCAGCCAAGAATCGCTCAGTAATGAGCAGTTCTTC. Translating it yields CASSQESLSNEQFF. The rearrangement uses TRBV4-3 and TRBJ2-1; D is unresolved. The CDR3 extends over 14 amino acids. V was shortened by 0 bases and J by 7 bases, with 10 bases between the two germline ends. CDR1 is LGHNA, CDR2 YSLEER, per germline.

This clonotype was found many times. V usage is TRBV7-9 and J usage is TRBJ2-7; D could derive from TRBD1 or TRBD2 (6 bases each). Germline lookup yields CDR1 SEHNR and CDR2 FQNEAQ (reference sequence). Trimming removed 4 bases at V and 7 bases at J, with 11 bases between. The CDR3 has 12 residues. CDR3 bases: TGTGCCAGCAGCTCGGAAGGGGGGGAGCAGTACTTC. Its translation: CASSSEGGEQYF.